This T cell receptor beta chain stems from a study of cytomegalovirus exposure and HLA in healthy donors. The CDR3 sequence is 12 residues long. Germline V gene sequence: CDR1 MNHEY, CDR2 SMNVEV (reference sequence). The V end was cut by 5 bases, the J end by 7 bases, with 9 bases between. 60 Vbeta and 13 Jbeta primers were used in PCR. Using immunoSEQ multiplex PCR, the repertoire was profiled, and TCRdb retains in-frame clones only, with some absent. Seen here are 200,000 to 250,000 clones, approximately 90% observed once, and the top ten hold 1%. Sequencing was done on a sample of PBMCs. The chain is built from TRBV27 and TRBJ1-5; D may be TRBD1 (6 bases). This clonotype was obtained from a woman aged 18-29 years in good health and CMV-seronegative. CDR3 DNA sequence: TGTGCCAGCAGTCCTACAGGGCAGCCCCAGCATTTT. The encoded protein is CASSPTGQPQHF.